The rows below give T cell receptor beta chains drawn from one sample of a study of control samples from healthy donors and cancer patients. The assay was immunoSEQ multiplex PCR, and TCRdb's table has in-frame clones only and misses some. The repertoire holds about 68,000 clones, with 83% as singletons. The sequencing input was blood. The receptors come from a man in his 60s in good health. CDR3s include the opening cysteine and the closing phenylalanine or tryptophan. A D gene is named only where the DNA matches it firmly. Only some rows state a clone size, as once, few, many or a class for expanded clones.

.	TRBV20-1	.	10	TRBJ1-1	TGCAGTGCTAGAAGAGAAGAAGCTTTCTTT	CSARREEAFF
.	TRBV19	.	13	TRBJ2-1	TGTGCCAGTAGTATAGACGGGTACAATGAGCAGTTCTTC	CASSIDGYNEQFF
.	TRBV24-1	TRBD2	16	TRBJ2-1	TGTGCCACCAAAGATCCGGCGGGAGGGCCCTCTGGTGAGCAGTTCTTC	CATKDPAGGPSGEQFF
.	TRBV9	.	13	TRBJ2-7	TGTGCCAGCAGCGTAGGAGGCAGCTACGAGCAGTACTTC	CASSVGGSYEQYF
.	TRBV9	.	15	TRBJ2-5	TGTGCCAGCAGCAACGGCGCAGGGCGTATGGAGACCCAGTACTTC	CASSNGAGRMETQYF
.	TRBV6-1	.	13	TRBJ1-2	TGTGCCAGCAGTGAAAATGCTAACTATGGCTACACCTTC	CASSENANYGYTF
.	TRBV7-2	.	13	TRBJ2-3	TGTGCCAGCAGCTTTGGGGCCACAGATACGCAGTATTTT	CASSFGATDTQYF
.	TRBV11-1	TRBD1	15	TRBJ2-1	TGTGCCAGCAGCTTAGCCCGGAACAGGGGTAACGAGCAGTTCTTC	CASSLARNRGNEQFF
.	TRBV7-2	TRBD1	16	TRBJ1-2	TGTGCCAGCAGCTTAGGCGGACAGGGGGCAAGCTATGGCTACACCTTC	CASSLGGQGASYGYTF
once	TRBV18	.	16	TRBJ2-1	TGTGCCAGCTCCCCAAGTCGGGGAAGCTCCTACAATGAGCAGTTCTTC	CASSPSRGSSYNEQFF
.	TRBV5-1	TRBD2	16	TRBJ2-3	TGCGCCAGCAGCCAAGGACTAGCGGCAAACACAGATACGCAGTATTTT	CASSQGLAANTDTQYF
.	TRBV3-1/TRBV3-2	.	15	TRBJ1-2	TGTGCCAGCAGCCAGACGGACCTCGGGAGGTATGGCTACACCTTC	CASSQTDLGRYGYTF
.	TRBV7-2	.	13	TRBJ1-5	TGTGCCAGCACCCCGGGGGTGGGTCAGCCCCAGCATTTT	CASTPGVGQPQHF
.	TRBV12-3/TRBV12-4	.	13	TRBJ2-2	TGTGCCAGCTCCCCGTCTGCGGACGGGGAGCTGTTTTTT	CASSPSADGELFF
.	TRBV9	TRBD2	17	TRBJ2-3	TGTGCCAGCAGCGTAGGTCTTAGCGGGAGGGCCGCAGATACGCAGTATTTT	CASSVGLSGRAADTQYF
.	TRBV3-1/TRBV3-2	TRBD1	14	TRBJ2-7	TGTGCCAGCAGCCGGACAGGATTCTCCTACGAGCAGTACTTC	CASSRTGFSYEQYF
once	TRBV11-3	TRBD2	20	TRBJ2-7	TGTGCCAGCAGCTTTTTCCCACGACTAGCGGGAGATGAGTGGTGCTACGAGCAGTACTTC	CASSFFPRLAGDEWCYEQYF
.	TRBV24-1	.	13	TRBJ2-1	TGTGCCACCAGTGACCGAGCGAGCAATGAGCAGTTCTTC	CATSDRASNEQFF
few	TRBV15	.	15	TRBJ2-7	TGTGCCACCAGCAGAGATGGCGGAAGAATCGGCGAGCAGTACTTC	CATSRDGGRIGEQYF
.	TRBV6-8	TRBD2	18	TRBJ2-3	TGTGCCAGCAGTTACCGGGGAGGGCGAAGGGCCCTGAGGAGGGCGCAGTATTTT	CASSYRGGRRALRRAQYF
.	TRBV6-1	TRBD1	15	TRBJ1-5	TGTGCCAGCAGTGAAGTGACAGGGGAGGGTCAGCCCCAGCATTTT	CASSEVTGEGQPQHF
.	TRBV7-2	TRBD1	15	TRBJ1-1	TGTGCCAGCAGCATACAACAGGGGTATAGCACTGAAGCTTTCTTT	CASSIQQGYSTEAFF
once	TRBV5-4	TRBD1	14	TRBJ2-7	TGTGCCAGCAGCCAGCGACAGGGTAATAACGAGCAGTACTTC	CASSQRQGNNEQYF
.	TRBV30	.	13	TRBJ1-1	TGTGCCTGGAGTAAGGGATTGAACACTGAAGCTTTCTTT	CAWSKGLNTEAFF
.	TRBV7-9	TRBD1	16	TRBJ1-1	TGTGCCAGCAGCTCTGGGACAGGGATTAGGAACACTGAAGCTTTCTTT	CASSSGTGIRNTEAFF
.	TRBV7-9	TRBD1	14	TRBJ1-1	TGTGCCAGCAGCTTAGGGACAGGGGAGCCTGAAGCTTTCTTT	CASSLGTGEPEAFF
.	TRBV15	TRBD2	17	TRBJ2-1	TGTGCCACCAGCAGAGATGTGGGACTAGTCGCTTACAATGAGCAGTTCTTC	CATSRDVGLVAYNEQFF
.	TRBV9	.	14	TRBJ1-3	TGTGCCAGCACTCCCGACTTCTCTGGAAACACCATATATTTT	CASTPDFSGNTIYF
.	TRBV6-5	.	14	TRBJ1-5	TGTGCCAGCAGTTATTTTCCAGGGGTTCAGCCCCAGCATTTT	CASSYFPGVQPQHF
once	TRBV7-2	TRBD1	15	TRBJ2-2	TGTGCCAGCAGCACCAGGACAGGGGCTTCCGGGGAGCTGTTTTTT	CASSTRTGASGELFF
.	TRBV7-2	.	14	TRBJ2-1	TGTGCCAGCAGCTTTACCCTGGGAAACAATGAGCAGTTCTTC	CASSFTLGNNEQFF
few	TRBV7-8	.	17	TRBJ2-3	TGTGCCAGCAGCCTCTCAGGGTGGAAGCACCGCACAGATACGCAGTATTTT	CASSLSGWKHRTDTQYF
once	TRBV28	TRBD1	14	TRBJ1-1	TGTGCCAGCAGTCCGCGGACAGGGGACCGCCGAGCTTTCTTT	CASSPRTGDRRAFF
few	TRBV10-3	.	13	TRBJ2-1	TGTGCCATCAGTCGGGACACGAGCAATGAGCAGTTCTTC	CAISRDTSNEQFF
.	TRBV19	.	14	TRBJ2-7	TGTGCCAGTAGTTCCGCCGACCGATCCTACGAGCAGTACTTC	CASSSADRSYEQYF
.	TRBV29-1	.	12	TRBJ1-2	TGCAGCGGTCGGGGGCTTGATAATGGCTACACCTTC	CSGRGLDNGYTF
.	TRBV7-2	.	16	TRBJ2-1	TGTGCCAGCACCCGATCCCCGGGGGTGTATAACAATGAGCAGTTCTTC	CASTRSPGVYNNEQFF
once	TRBV30	.	12	TRBJ2-1	TGTGCCTCCCAGATCCTTTACAATGAGCAGTTCTTC	CASQILYNEQFF
.	TRBV27	TRBD2	15	TRBJ2-2	TGTGCCAGCAAGTTGGCGGGAGCGTTAACCGGGGAGCTGTTTTTT	CASKLAGALTGELFF
.	TRBV2	.	15	TRBJ1-1	TGTGCCAGCAGTGATGGTGGGTACTCCTCCACTGAAGCTTTCTTT	CASSDGGYSSTEAFF
once	TRBV4-2	TRBD1	15	TRBJ1-3	TGTGCCAGCAGCGGACAGGGAAAGACTGGAAACACCATATATTTT	CASSGQGKTGNTIYF
.	TRBV19	.	15	TRBJ2-7	TGTGCCAGTAGTATAGTTAGCTCGGGGCCCTACGAGCAGTACTTC	CASSIVSSGPYEQYF